The following is a T cell receptor beta chain sequence with its context. For every donor, a draw yielded around 9.4 milliliters of peripheral blood. These data come from a study of blood T cells in healthy people across ages. A second PCR, run for roughly 7 to 11 cycles, used a sample-barcoded 5' primer plus a J-beta primer mix. TCRdb re-called the 5' RACE reads with MiXCR, one entry per CDR3 protein. The sample gives almost 1 million distinct CDR3 sequences, roughly half of which show up once; around a fifth is in the top ten. The receptor comes from a woman aged 55-69 years in good health. Sequencing was carried out using blood.

The CDR3 bases are TGCAGTGCTAGAGACCCCCGGGGGGCGAACACTGAAGCTTTCTTT. Amino acid sequence: CSARDPRGANTEAFF. The genes are TRBV20-1 and TRBJ1-1; weak D call: TRBD1 (6 bases). This CDR3 comprises 15 residues. V lost 0 bases, J lost 1 base, and 12 bases lay in between. The germline V gene has CDR1 DFQATT and CDR2 SNEGSKA (reference sequence).